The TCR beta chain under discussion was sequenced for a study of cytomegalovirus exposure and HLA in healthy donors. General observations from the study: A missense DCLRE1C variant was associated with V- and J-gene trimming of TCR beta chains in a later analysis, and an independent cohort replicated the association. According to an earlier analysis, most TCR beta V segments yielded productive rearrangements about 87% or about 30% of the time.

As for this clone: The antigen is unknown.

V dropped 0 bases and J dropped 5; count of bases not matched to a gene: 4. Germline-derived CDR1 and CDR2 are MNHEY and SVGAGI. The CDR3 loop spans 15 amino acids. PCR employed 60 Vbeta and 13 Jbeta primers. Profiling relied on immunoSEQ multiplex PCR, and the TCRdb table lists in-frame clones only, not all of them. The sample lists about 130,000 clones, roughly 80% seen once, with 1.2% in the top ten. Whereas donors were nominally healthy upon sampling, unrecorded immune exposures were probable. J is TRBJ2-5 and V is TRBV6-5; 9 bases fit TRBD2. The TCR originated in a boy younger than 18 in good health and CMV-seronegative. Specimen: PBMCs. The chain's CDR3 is CASSYSRLAVETQYF. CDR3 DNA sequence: TGTGCCAGCAGTTACTCGAGACTAGCGGTGGAGACCCAGTACTTC.